This TCR beta chain was identified in a study of T-cell reconstitution after alpha-beta-depleted transplantation in children. Unique molecular identifiers featured in how the TCRbeta library was prepared. From the PCR reads, TCRdb called clonotypes with MiXCR, one entry per CDR3 protein. The top ten hold roughly 6% of the sample, which has around 380,000 distinct CDR3 sequences, approximately 10% seen once. V was pared by 0 bases and J by 0 bases, with 13 bases between. There are 17 residues in the CDR3. Germline V lookup: CDR1 SGHRS, CDR2 YFSETQ. This clonotype came up a few times. This specimen consisted of PBMCs from the stem cell graft donor, obtained from the stem cell graft. The chain couples TRBV5-1 to TRBJ1-5; D not resolved. The origin of this receptor is a human donor who donated a stem cell graft to a child with acute myeloid leukemia. DNA for the CDR3: TGCGCCAGCAGCTTGGCCCCGGGGAGTAATAGCAATCAGCCCCAGCATTTT. Translated: CASSLAPGSNSNQPQHF.